The clone carrying this TCR beta chain was found many times. 5'RACE with 10-nucleotide random UMIs produced the cDNA. TCRdb ran MiXCR on the 5' RACE reads and lists one entry per CDR3 protein. Of around 30,000 distinct CDR3 sequences in the sample, about 4.1% were seen once. This entry is derived from a study of neurological immune-mediated disorders. CDR1 is SGHRS, CDR2 YFSETQ, per germline. V lost 4 bases, J lost 4 bases, and 13 bases lay in between. There are 14 residues in the CDR3. This TCR derives from a woman aged 40-49 years in good health. The J gene is TRBJ2-3, the V gene TRBV5-1; D ambiguous. Material: CD4+ T cells from blood. This CDR3 is CASSPDGVADTQYF. The CDR3, as DNA: TGCGCCAGCAGCCCGGATGGGGTGGCAGATACGCAGTATTTT.